A selection of T cell receptor beta chains follows, all from one sample in a study of long-term antiretroviral therapy in people with HIV. TCRdb's table, derived via immunoSEQ multiplex PCR, lists solely in-frame clones and lacks some. The sample includes tens of thousands of clones, around 84% seen only once; the top ten take about 4.5%. The sequencing used unsorted PBMCs, collected 1.3 years after starting antiretroviral therapy. These receptors were collected from a man aged 55 to 69 with HIV. Each CDR3 is given without its conserved first and last residue. Size is stated for part of the rows, as once, few or many counts, or as a class when the clone is expanded.

TRBV5-4 | - | 12 | ASSQDREADTQY
TRBV19 | - | 14 | ASSPRQGWGNTEAF
TRBV5-4 | - | 12 | ASSSSGGFYEQY
TRBV27 | once | 13 | ASSQTGLTYNEQF
TRBV10-3 | - | 14 | AISDFRGRLVGEQY
TRBV19 | - | 12 | ASANRDSAPEAF
TRBV6-5 | - | 14 | ASSFDSGTVPYEQY
TRBV6-5 | once | 11 | ASSQGEGTEAF
TRBV21-1 | - | 15 | ASSKGEDRQNNQPQH
TRBV4-1 | - | 13 | ASSQVRSPDQPQH
TRBV7-3 | few | 13 | ASSTGLAAYNEQF
TRBV9 | - | 10 | ASSLRNYGYT
TRBV25-1 | - | 14 | ASSEYWAGPHYGYT
TRBV9 | - | 12 | ASSVAGRSNEQF
TRBV5-1 | - | 12 | ASSLFSAQETQY
TRBV5-6 | - | 12 | ASSLRGPGNTIY
TRBV5-1 | - | 12 | ASSLVGSTDTQY
TRBV6-6 | - | 14 | ASSYSGPTNTGELF
TRBV18 | - | 9 | ASSQGSEQY
TRBV7-9 | - | 13 | ASSYRGKGGETQY
TRBV18 | - | 11 | ASSTGSGNTIY
TRBV19 | few | 12 | ASIRSGGNTEAF
TRBV5-5 | once | 13 | ASSLGGQGGDEQF
TRBV7-2 | - | 14 | ASSLARGASLYEQY
TRBV6-5 | - | 12 | ASSYSLGLETQY
TRBV6-5 | - | 11 | ASSYGAFETQY
TRBV6-5 | - | 13 | ASSYGGLDNQPQH
TRBV7-7 | - | 11 | ASSAGNYNEQF
TRBV11-3 | - | 13 | ASSLAGGPTGELF
TRBV6-1 | - | 13 | ATTTQGYSNQPQH
TRBV5-1 | - | 15 | ASSPDPGTSGQETQY
TRBV19 | few | 17 | ASSKQGLAGGGRSYEQY
TRBV5-1 | - | 15 | ASSFNLAGIGIDEQF
TRBV6-1 | - | 13 | ASPNWGGWGYEQY
TRBV20-1 | - | 9 | SAGTVHEQY
TRBV11-2 | - | 15 | ASSLEVLRGAYNEQF
TRBV5-1 | - | 13 | ASSPDTSSGNTIY
TRBV7-9 | - | 14 | ASSQLGGTMNTEAF
TRBV6-6 | - | 13 | ASSYSRAGYNEQF
TRBV5-1 | - | 13 | ASSLTGTREETQY
TRBV7-9 | - | 12 | ASSLDLITYGYT
TRBV12-5 | - | 16 | ASGLVLVPGLTNEKLF
TRBV14 | - | 11 | ASSQDDIGVQT
TRBV11-2 | once | 12 | ASSLVGGRTRQY
TRBV7-2 | - | 10 | ASSLAGYGYT